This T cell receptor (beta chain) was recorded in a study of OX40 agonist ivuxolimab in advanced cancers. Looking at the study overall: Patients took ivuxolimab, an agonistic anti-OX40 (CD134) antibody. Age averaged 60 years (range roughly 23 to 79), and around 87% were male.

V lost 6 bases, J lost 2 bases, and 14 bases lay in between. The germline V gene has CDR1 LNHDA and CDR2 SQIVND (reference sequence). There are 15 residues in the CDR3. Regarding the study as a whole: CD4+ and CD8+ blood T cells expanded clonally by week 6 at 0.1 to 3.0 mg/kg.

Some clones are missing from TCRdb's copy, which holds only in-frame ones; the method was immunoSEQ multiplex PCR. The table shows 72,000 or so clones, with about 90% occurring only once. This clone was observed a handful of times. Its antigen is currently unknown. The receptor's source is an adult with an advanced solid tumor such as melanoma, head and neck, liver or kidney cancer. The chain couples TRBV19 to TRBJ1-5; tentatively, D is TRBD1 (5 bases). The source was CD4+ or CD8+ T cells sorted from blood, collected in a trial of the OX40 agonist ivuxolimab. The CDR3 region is CASRPLTGGNQPQHF. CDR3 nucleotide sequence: TGTGCCAGTAGACCCCTCACGGGGGGCAATCAGCCCCAGCATTTT.